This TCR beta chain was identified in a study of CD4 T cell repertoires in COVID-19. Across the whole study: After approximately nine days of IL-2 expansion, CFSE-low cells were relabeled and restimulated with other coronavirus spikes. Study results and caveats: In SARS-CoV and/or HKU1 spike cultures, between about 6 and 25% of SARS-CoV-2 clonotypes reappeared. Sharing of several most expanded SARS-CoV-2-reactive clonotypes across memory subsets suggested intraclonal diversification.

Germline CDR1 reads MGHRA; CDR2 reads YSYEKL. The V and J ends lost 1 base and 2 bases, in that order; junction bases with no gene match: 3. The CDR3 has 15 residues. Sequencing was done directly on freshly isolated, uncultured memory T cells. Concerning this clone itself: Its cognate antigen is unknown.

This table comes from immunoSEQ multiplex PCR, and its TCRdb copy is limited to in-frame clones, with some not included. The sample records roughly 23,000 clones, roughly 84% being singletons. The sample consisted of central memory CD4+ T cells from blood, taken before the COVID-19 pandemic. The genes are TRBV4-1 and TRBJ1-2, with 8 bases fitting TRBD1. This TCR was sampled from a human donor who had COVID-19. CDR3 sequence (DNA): TGCGCCAGCAGCCAAGGGAGGACAGGGAACTATGGCTACACCTTC. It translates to CASSQGRTGNYGYTF.